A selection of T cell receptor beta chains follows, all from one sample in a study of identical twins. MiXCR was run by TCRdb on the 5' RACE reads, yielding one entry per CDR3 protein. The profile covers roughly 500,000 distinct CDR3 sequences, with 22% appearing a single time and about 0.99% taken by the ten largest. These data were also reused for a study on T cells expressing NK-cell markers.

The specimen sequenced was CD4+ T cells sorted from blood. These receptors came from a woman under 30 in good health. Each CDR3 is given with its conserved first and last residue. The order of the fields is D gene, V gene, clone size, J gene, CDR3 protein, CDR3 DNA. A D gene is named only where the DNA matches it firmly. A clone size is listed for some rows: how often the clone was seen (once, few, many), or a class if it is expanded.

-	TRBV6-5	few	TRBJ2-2	CASSYYRGELFF	TGTGCCAGCAGTTACTACCGCGGGGAGCTGTTTTTT
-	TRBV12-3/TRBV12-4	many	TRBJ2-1	CASSSTGRYNEQFF	TGTGCCAGCAGTTCAACGGGACGTTACAATGAGCAGTTCTTC
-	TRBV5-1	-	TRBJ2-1	CASRLGRLDYNEQFF	TGCGCCAGCAGGTTGGGGAGGCTAGACTACAATGAGCAGTTCTTC
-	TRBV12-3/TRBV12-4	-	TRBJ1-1	CASIFTPGRGNTEAFF	TGTGCCAGCATCTTCACACCGGGACGGGGAAACACTGAAGCTTTCTTT
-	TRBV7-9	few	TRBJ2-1	CASSLGVVNEQFF	TGTGCCAGCAGCTTAGGAGTCGTCAATGAGCAGTTCTTC
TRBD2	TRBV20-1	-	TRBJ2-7	CSATGLADSYEQYF	TGCAGTGCCACGGGACTAGCGGACTCCTACGAGCAGTACTTC
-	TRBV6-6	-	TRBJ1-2	CASSLYRVGGYTF	TGTGCCAGCAGTCTCTACCGGGTAGGAGGCTACACCTTC
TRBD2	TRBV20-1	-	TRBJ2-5	CSAREGSGGTKETQYF	TGCAGTGCTAGAGAGGGTAGCGGGGGCACCAAGGAGACCCAGTACTTC
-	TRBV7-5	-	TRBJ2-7	CISVSEANEDGGAGEQYF	-
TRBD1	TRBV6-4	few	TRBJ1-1	CASRSTGMDTEAFF	TGTGCCAGCAGATCGACAGGGATGGACACTGAAGCTTTCTTT
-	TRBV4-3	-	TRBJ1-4	CASSQIDQTRGKLFF	TGCGCCAGCAGCCAAATCGACCAAACGCGTGGGAAACTGTTTTTT